This T cell receptor (beta chain) derives from a study of OX40 agonist ivuxolimab in advanced cancers. Study summary: Males comprised approximately 84% of the group, whose mean age was approximately 60 years (range about 20 to 79).

Trimming at V came to 2 bases and at J to 3 bases, leaving 2 bases not matched to a gene. This CDR3 is 15 amino acids long. Per the germline V gene, CDR1 is SEHNR and CDR2 is FQNEAQ (reference sequence). With regard to this clone: The antigen is not known.

Only in-frame clones appear in the TCRdb table, and some are missing; sequencing was by immunoSEQ multiplex PCR. This table has 85,000 to 130,000 clones, approximately 90% appearing once. Sampling times: baseline, cycle 4 day 1, cycle 7 day 1. General observations from the study: Compared with others, partial responders at 0.1-3.0 mg/kg displayed clonal expansion among the lowest.

The specimen comprised CD4+ or CD8+ T cells sorted from blood, sampled in a trial of the OX40 agonist ivuxolimab. The V and J genes are TRBV7-9 and TRBJ2-2; TRBD1 agrees at 8 bases. The clonotype comes from an adult with an advanced solid tumor such as melanoma, head and neck, liver or kidney cancer. CDR3 in DNA: TGTGCCAGCAGCTTATGGGACAGGCACACCGGGGAGCTGTTTTTT. It specifies CASSLWDRHTGELFF.